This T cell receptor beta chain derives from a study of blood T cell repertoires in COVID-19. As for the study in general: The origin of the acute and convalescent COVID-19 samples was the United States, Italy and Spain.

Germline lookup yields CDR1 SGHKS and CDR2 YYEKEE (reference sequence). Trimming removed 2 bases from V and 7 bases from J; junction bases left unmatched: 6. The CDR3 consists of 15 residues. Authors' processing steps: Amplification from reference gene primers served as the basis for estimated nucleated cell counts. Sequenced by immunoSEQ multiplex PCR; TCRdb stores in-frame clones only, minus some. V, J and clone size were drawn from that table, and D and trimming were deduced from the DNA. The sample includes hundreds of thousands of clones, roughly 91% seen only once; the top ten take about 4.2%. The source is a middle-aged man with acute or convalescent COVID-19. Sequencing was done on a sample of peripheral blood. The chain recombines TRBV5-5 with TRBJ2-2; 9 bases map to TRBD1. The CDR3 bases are TGTGCCAGCAGCTTAACAGGGGGCCGGGACGGGGAGCTGTTTTTT. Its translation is CASSLTGGRDGELFF.